This record covers a single T cell receptor (beta chain). This sample stems from a study of CD8 T cells in Susac syndrome. The CDR3 runs 16 residues. Trimming pared 3 bases from V and 7 bases from J, leaving 18 bases between. Per germline, CDR1 LGHNA and CDR2 YNFKEQ. RNA amounts of roughly 0.5 to 1 ug underwent reverse transcription with random hexamers. TCRdb reprocessed the immunoSEQ multiplex PCR reads via MiXCR and lists one record per CDR3 protein. The sample has fewer than 350,000 distinct CDR3 sequences, 92% seen once. The sample comprised CD4+ T cells from PBMCs. This chain links TRBV4-2 with TRBJ2-2; D perhaps matches TRBD1 (7 bases). The clonotype originates from a human donor with multiple sclerosis. The CDR3 reads CASSQSLASGGGELFF. CDR3 nucleotides: TGTGCCAGCAGCCAGTCACTAGCTTCAGGGGGCGGGGAGCTGTTTTTT.